Here is one T cell receptor beta chain with its context. The antigen remains unidentified. Other DNA sequences in this sample translate to the same CDR3. These data are taken from a study of shared clonotypes between healthy human individuals. Study-wide points: Generally, estimated richness proved larger in naive subsets than it did in memory subsets.

Only in-frame clones appear in the TCRdb table, and some are missing; sequencing was by immunoSEQ multiplex PCR. The table includes 1.4 million or so clones, approximately 98.5% detected once. V shed 4 bases, J shed 3 bases, and the junction held 6 bases outside the gene matches. This CDR3 comprises 15 residues. In germline, CDR1 is SGHRS, CDR2 YFSETQ. The chain employs TRBV5-1 and TRBJ2-3, with 9 bases lining up with TRBD1. The sequenced sample consisted of naive CD4+ T cells sorted from blood. Subset noted: CD45RA+ positively selected. The TCR sequence derives from a man aged 30 to 39 in good health. The CDR3 sequence is CASSRGQGGTDTQYF. Written as DNA, the CDR3 is TGCGCCAGCAGCAGGGGACAGGGTGGGACAGATACGCAGTATTTT.